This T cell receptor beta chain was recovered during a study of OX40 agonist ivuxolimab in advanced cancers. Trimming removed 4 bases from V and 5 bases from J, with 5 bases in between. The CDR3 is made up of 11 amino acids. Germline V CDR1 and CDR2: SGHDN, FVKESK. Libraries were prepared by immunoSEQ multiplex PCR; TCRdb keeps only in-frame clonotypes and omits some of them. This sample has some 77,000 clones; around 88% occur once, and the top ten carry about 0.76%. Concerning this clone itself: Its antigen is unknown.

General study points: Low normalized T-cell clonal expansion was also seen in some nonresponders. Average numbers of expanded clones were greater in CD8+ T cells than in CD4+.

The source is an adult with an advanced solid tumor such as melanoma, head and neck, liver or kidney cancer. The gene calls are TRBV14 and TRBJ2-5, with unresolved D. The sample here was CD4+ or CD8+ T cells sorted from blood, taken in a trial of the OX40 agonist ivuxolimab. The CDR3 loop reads CASSPGETQYF. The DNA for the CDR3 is TGTGCCAGCAGCCCTGGGGAGACCCAGTACTTC.